This TCR beta chain was profiled in a study of CD8 T cells in Susac syndrome. Study observations and caveats: That the number of individuals in its TCR sequencing and HLA analysis was relatively small was acknowledged by the study.

As for this clonotype: What it binds is not known.

Through negative isolation, CD4+ and CD8+ T cells were obtained, while TEMRA cells were enriched using FACS. Random-hexamer reverse transcription was applied to about 0.5 to 1 ug RNA. Amplification of the TCR beta CDR3 was carried out by immunoSEQ multiplex PCR, which spanned a total of 54 Vbeta and 13 Jbeta segments. Via MiXCR, TCRdb re-called the immunoSEQ multiplex PCR reads, giving one row per CDR3 protein. The sample lists about 180,000 distinct CDR3 sequences, 85% to 95% seen once, with 0.099% in the top ten. Looked up from germline, CDR1 is SGHTA and CDR2 is FQGTGA. The CDR3 is 18 amino acids. V gave up 2 bases and J gave up 2 bases, with 19 bases separating them.

The sequence derives from a human donor with Susac syndrome. V gene TRBV7-3 combines with J gene TRBJ1-5; TRBD1 is a possible D gene (5 bases). Material: CD4+ T cells from PBMCs. CDR3 sequence: CASSLSGHRRYGNQPQHF. CDR3 nucleotide sequence: TGTGCCAGCAGCTTATCCGGACACCGACGTTATGGCAATCAGCCCCAGCATTTT.